This entry concerns a single T cell receptor (beta chain). Its antigen is not known. The data originate from a study of cytomegalovirus exposure and HLA in healthy donors. Overall study results and limits: Certain indistinguishable V segments, among them TRBV6-2 and TRBV6-3, were excluded. In a later analysis, at a false discovery rate of 0.05, some 15,000 TCR beta sequences were associated with HLA alleles. A prior analysis recorded that most TCR beta V segments were productive about 87% or about 30% of the time.

The ends were cut back, 7 bases at V and 0 bases at J, with 10 bases in the middle. Germline V gene data show CDR1 as SNHLY and CDR2 as FYNNEI. CDR3 length: 13 residues. The PCR made use of 60 Vbeta and 13 Jbeta primers. Method: immunoSEQ multiplex PCR; TCRdb's copy keeps in-frame clones and lacks some. The sample shows around 92,000 clones, more than 65% of them seen only once. This receptor was identified in a human donor in good health. The sample comprised PBMCs. The gene calls are TRBV2 and TRBJ2-7; D not certain. The chain's CDR3 is CASKPASSYEQYF. The CDR3 DNA reads as TGTGCCAGCAAGCCTGCGAGCTCCTACGAGCAGTACTTC. Full variable domain (remainder filled in from reference TRBV2 and TRBJ2-7): EPEVTQTPSHQVTQMGQEVILRCVPISNHLYFYWYRQILGQKVEFLVSFYNNEISEKSEIFDDQFSVERPDGSNFTLKIRSTKLEDSAMYFCASKPASSYEQYFGPGTRLTVT.